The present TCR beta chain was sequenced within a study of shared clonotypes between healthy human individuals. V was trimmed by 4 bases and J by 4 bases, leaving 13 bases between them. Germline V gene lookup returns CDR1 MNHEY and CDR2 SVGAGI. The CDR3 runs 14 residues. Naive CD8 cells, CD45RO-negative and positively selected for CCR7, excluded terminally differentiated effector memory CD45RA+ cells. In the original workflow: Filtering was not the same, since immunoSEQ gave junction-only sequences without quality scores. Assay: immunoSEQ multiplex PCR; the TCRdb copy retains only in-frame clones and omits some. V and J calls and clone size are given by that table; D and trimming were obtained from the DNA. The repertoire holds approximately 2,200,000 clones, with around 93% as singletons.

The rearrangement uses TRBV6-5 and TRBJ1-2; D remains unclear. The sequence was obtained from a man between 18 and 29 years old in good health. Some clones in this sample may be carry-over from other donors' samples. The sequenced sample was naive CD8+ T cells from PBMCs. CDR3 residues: CASSSDGVAYGYTF. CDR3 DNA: TGTGCCAGCAGTTCGGACGGAGTTGCCTATGGCTACACCTTC.